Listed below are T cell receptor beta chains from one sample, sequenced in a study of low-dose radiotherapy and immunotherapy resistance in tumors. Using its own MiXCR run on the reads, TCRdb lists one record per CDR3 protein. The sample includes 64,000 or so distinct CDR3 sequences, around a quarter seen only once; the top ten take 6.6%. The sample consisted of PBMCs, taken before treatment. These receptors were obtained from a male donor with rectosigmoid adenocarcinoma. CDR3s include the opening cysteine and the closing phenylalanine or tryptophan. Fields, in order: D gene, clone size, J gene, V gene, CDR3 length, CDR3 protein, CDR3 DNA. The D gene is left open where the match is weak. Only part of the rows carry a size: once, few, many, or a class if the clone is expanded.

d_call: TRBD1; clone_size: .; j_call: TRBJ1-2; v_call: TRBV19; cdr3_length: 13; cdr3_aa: CASSTGANYGYTF; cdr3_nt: TGTGCCAGTAGCACAGGGGCGAACTATGGCTACACCTTC
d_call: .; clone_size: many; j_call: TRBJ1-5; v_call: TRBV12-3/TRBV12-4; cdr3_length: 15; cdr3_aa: CASSLRGAIDQPQHF; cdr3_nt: TGTGCCAGCAGTTTAAGGGGAGCGATCGATCAACCCCAGCATTTT
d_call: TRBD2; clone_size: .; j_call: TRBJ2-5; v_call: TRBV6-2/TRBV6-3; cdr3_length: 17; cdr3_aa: CASSYFLGLAEEETQYF; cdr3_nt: TGTGCCAGCAGTTACTTTCTGGGACTAGCGGAGGAAGAGACCCAGTACTTC
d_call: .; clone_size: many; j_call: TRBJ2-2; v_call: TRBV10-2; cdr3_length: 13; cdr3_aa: CASRQGNTGELFF; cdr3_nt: TGCGCCAGCAGACAGGGGAACACCGGGGAGCTGTTTTTT
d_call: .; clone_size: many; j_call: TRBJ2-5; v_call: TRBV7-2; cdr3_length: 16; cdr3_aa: CASSLGPGANQETQYF; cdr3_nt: TGTGCCAGCAGCTTGGGACCAGGGGCCAATCAAGAGACCCAGTACTTC
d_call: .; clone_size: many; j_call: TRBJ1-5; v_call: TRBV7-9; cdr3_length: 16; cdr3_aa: CASSLFKGESNQPQHF; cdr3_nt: TGTGCCAGCAGCTTATTCAAGGGCGAGAGCAATCAGCCCCAGCATTTT
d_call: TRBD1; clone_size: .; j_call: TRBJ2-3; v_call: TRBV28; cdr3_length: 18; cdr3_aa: CASSTRGDQGQGLDTQYF; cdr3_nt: TGTGCCAGCAGTACTAGAGGGGACCAGGGACAGGGATTAGATACGCAGTATTTT
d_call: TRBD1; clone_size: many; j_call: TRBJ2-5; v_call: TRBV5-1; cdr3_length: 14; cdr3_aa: CASFRDRNQETQYF; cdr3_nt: TGCGCCAGCTTCCGGGACAGGAATCAAGAGACCCAGTACTTC
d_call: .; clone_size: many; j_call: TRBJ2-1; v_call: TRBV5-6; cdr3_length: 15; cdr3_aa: CASSLVGGKGDEQFF; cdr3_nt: TGTGCCAGCAGCTTGGTAGGGGGAAAAGGCGATGAGCAGTTCTTC
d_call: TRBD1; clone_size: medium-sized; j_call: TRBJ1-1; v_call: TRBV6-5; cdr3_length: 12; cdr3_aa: CASRAGGTEAFF; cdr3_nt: TGTGCCAGCAGGGCAGGGGGCACTGAAGCTTTCTTT
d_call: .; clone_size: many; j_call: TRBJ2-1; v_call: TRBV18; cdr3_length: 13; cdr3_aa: CASSQSDTNEQFF; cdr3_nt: TGTGCCAGCTCACAGTCGGACACGAATGAGCAGTTCTTC
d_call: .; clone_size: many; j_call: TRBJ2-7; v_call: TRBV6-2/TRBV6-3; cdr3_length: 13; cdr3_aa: CASTTGMKLEQYF; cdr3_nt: TGTGCCAGCACAACAGGGATGAAACTCGAGCAGTACTTC
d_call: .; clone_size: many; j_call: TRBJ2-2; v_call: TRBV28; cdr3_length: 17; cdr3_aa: CASSLSTRRSRTGELFF; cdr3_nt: TGTGCCAGCAGTTTATCTACAAGAAGGTCACGCACCGGGGAGCTGTTTTTT
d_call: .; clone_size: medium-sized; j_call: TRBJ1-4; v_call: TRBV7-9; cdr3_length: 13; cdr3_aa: CASSRGENEKLFF; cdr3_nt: TGCGCCAGCAGTAGAGGGGAAAATGAAAAACTGTTTTTT
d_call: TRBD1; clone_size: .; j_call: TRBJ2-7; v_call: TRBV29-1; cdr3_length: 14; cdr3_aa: CSVVPGQGGSEQYF; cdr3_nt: TGCAGCGTAGTACCGGGACAGGGTGGGTCCGAGCAGTACTTC
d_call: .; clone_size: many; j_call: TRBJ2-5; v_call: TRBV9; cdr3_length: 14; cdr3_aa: CASSVGPYQETQYF; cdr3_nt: TGTGCCAGCAGCGTAGGACCGTACCAAGAGACCCAGTACTTC
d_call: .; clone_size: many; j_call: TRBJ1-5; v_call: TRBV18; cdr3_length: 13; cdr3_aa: CASSPDFEGPQHF; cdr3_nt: TGTGCCAGCTCACCAGACTTTGAGGGGCCCCAGCATTTT
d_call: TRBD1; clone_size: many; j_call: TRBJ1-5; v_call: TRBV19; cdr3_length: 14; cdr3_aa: CASSEQGVGQPQHF; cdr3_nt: TGTGCCAGTAGTGAACAGGGGGTAGGTCAGCCCCAGCATTTT
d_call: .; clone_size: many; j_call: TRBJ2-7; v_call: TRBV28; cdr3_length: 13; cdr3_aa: CASTPHPSYEQYF; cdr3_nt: TGTGCCAGCACTCCCCACCCTTCCTACGAGCAGTACTTC
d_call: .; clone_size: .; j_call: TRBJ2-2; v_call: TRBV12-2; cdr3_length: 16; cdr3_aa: CATPSTSPLYVGSCFF; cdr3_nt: .
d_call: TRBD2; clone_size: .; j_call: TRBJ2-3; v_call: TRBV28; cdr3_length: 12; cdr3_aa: CAGGSRTDTQYF; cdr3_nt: TGTGCGGGGGGGTCTCGCACAGATACGCAGTATTTT
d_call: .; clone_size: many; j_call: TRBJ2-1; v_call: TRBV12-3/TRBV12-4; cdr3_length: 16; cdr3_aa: CASSLYGGRSYNEQFF; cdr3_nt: TGTGCCAGCAGTTTATACGGGGGACGCTCCTACAATGAGCAGTTCTTC
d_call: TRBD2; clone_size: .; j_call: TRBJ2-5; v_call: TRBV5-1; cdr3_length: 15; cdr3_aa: CASSSLAGDQETQYF; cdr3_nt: TGCGCCAGCAGCTCCCTAGCGGGAGATCAGGAGACCCAGTACTTC
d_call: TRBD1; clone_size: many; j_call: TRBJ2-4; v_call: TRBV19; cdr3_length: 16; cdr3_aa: CASSIGAGTAKNIQYF; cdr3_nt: TGTGCCAGTAGTATAGGCGCCGGGACAGCAAAAAACATTCAGTACTTC
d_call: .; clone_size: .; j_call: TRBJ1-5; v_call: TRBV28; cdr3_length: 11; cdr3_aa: CASSVGGPQHF; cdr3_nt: TGTGCCAGCAGCGTGGGGGGCCCCCAGCATTTT
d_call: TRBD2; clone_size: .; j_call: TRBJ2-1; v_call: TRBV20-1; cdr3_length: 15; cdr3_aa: CSARAVSGSLNEQFF; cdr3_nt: TGCAGTGCTAGAGCAGTTAGCGGGAGCCTCAATGAGCAGTTCTTC
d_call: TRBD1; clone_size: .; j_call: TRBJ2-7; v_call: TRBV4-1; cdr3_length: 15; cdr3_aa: CASSQPGTGLNEQYF; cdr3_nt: TGCGCCAGCAGCCAACCCGGGACAGGGCTCAACGAGCAGTACTTC
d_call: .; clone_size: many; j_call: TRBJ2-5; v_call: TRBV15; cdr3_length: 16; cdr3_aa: CATSTLISPYQETQYF; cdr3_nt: TGTGCCACCAGCACCCTGATAAGCCCGTACCAAGAGACCCAGTACTTC
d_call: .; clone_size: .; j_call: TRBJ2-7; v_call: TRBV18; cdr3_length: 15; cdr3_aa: CASSPPNRGEHEQYF; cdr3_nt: TGTGCCAGCTCACCACCAAACCGGGGAGAGCACGAGCAGTACTTC
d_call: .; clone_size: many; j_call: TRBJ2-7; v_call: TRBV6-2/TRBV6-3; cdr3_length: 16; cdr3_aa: CASRNQGLKYSYEQYF; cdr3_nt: TGTGCCAGCAGGAACCAGGGTCTGAAGTACTCCTACGAGCAGTACTTC
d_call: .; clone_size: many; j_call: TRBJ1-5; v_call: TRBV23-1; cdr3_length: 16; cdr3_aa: CASSPPVLQGTSPQHF; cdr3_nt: TGCGCCAGCAGTCCACCGGTCCTTCAGGGAACGAGCCCCCAGCATTTT
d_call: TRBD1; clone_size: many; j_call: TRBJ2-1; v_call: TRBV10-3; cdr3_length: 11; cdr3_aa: CATEDRVEKFF; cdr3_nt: TGTGCCACCGAGGACAGGGTGGAGAAGTTCTTC
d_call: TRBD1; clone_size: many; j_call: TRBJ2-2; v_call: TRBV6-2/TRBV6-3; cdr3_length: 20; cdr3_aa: CASSYWNDRPGQTNTGELFF; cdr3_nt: TGTGCCAGCAGTTATTGGAATGATCGTCCGGGACAGACGAACACCGGGGAGCTGTTTTTT
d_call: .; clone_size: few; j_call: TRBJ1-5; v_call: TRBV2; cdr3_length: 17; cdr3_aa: CASSLSQQGYSNQPQHF; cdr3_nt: TGTGCCAGCTCACTCAGTCAACAGGGTTATAGCAATCAGCCCCAGCATTTT
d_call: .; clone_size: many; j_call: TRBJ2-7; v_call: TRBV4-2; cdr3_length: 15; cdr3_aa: CASSQDPGPSYEQYF; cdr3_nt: TGTGCCAGCAGCCAAGATCCGGGACCAAGTTACGAGCAGTACTTC
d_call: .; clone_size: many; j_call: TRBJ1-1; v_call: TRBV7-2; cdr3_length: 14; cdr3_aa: CASSLAGGITEAFF; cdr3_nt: TGTGCCAGCAGCTTAGCCGGGGGGATTACTGAAGCTTTCTTT
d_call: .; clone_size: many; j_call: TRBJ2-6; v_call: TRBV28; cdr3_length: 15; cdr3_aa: CASSPNRAGANVLTF; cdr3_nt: TGTGCCAGCAGCCCGAACAGGGCCGGGGCCAACGTCCTGACTTTC
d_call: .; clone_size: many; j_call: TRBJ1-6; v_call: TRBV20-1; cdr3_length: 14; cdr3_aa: CSAGPYSYNSPLHF; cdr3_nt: TGCAGTGCTGGGCCCTACTCCTATAATTCACCCCTCCACTTT
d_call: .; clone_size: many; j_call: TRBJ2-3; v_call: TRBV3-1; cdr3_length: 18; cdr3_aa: CASSQGGLGLVGTDTQYF; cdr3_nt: TGTGCCAGCAGCCAAGGGGGTCTGGGTTTGGTGGGCACAGATACGCAGTATTTT
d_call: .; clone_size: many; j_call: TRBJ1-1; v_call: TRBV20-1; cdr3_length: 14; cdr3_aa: CSARDDRRIAEAFF; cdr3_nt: TGCAGTGCTAGAGATGACCGCAGGATCGCTGAAGCTTTCTTT